The text below deals with one T cell receptor beta chain. Two consecutive negative NP/OP PCR tests, clearance, or resolved symptoms defined Cohort 3 recovery. This table comes from immunoSEQ multiplex PCR, and its TCRdb copy is limited to in-frame clones, with some not included. The table lists around 230,000 clones, 70% to 90% of them singletons. Germline loops: CDR1 MNHEY, CDR2 SMNVEV (reference sequence). This CDR3 contains 14 residues. V was clipped by 8 bases and J by 5 bases, with 15 bases between them. These data belong to a study of blood T cell repertoires in COVID-19. The material sequenced was PBMCs or T cells enriched from blood (not recorded which). This chain joins TRBV27 and TRBJ1-4, with D possibly being TRBD1 (6 bases). This receptor was taken from a man aged 35 to 55 who had recovered from COVID-19. The chain's CDR3 is CASSRGGVNEKLFF. The CDR3 DNA reads TGTGCCAGCTCAAGAGGGGGGGTAAATGAAAAACTGTTTTTT.